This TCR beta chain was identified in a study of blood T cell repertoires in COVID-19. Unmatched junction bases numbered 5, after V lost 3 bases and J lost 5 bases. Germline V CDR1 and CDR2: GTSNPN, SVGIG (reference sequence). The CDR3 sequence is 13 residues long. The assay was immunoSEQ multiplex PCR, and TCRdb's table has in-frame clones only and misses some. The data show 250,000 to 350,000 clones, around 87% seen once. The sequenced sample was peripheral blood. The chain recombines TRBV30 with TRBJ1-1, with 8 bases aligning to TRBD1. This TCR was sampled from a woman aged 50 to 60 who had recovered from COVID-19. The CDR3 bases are TGTGCCTGGAGGAAGACAGGGGTTACTGAAGCTTTCTTT. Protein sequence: CAWRKTGVTEAFF.